The 32 T cell receptor beta chains listed next were all sequenced from one sample in a study of shared clonotypes between healthy human individuals (dated by TCRdb to 2020 to 2021). The library was obtained by the immunoSEQ multiplex PCR assay. The immuneACCESS repertoire file appears here via TCRdb, limited to in-frame rearrangements. These files lack a portion of the clones; in checked studies, under half of the deficit traces to unresolved V genes, and the cause of the others is not known. The sample data list around 530,000 clones, and around 76% of these were observed just once. Jointly, the top ten make up around 12% of the sample. The sample consisted of PBMCs. The receptors derive from a woman aged 40 to 49 in good health. Some clones in this sample may be carry-over from other donors' samples.

The J gene is TRBJ2-2, the V gene TRBV7-6; D is possibly TRBD2 (6 bases). Germline-derived CDR1 and CDR2 are SGHVS and FNYEAQ. Trimming took 5 bases from V and 2 from J, leaving 12 bases between them. The CDR3 is 15 residues long. The CDR3 DNA sequence: TGTGCCAGCAGCCAGGGAGGACCAAACACCGGGGAGCTGTTTTTT. It codes for CASSQGGPNTGELFF.

This chain links TRBV5-1 with TRBJ2-7; 8 positions agree with TRBD1. The CDR3 runs 15 residues. The V and J ends lost 4 bases and 3 bases, in that order; junction bases with no gene match: 9. Germline loops: CDR1 SGHRS, CDR2 YFSETQ. CDR3 sequence reads: CASSEPGQEFYEQYF. CDR3 DNA sequence: TGCGCCAGCAGCGAACCGGGACAGGAGTTCTACGAGCAGTACTTC.

This chain joins TRBV30 and TRBJ1-3, with D possibly being TRBD1 (5 bases). Trimming took off 0 bases at V and 4 bases at J, with 16 bases between the two ends. Germline assignment: CDR1 GTSNPN and CDR2 SVGIG (reference sequence). The CDR3 length is 16 residues. The CDR3 bases are TGTGCCTGGAGTGTACAGAAGTGGGGCTTCGGAAACACCATATATTTT. Encoded protein: CAWSVQKWGFGNTIYF.

This clone was recorded once. The rearrangement links TRBV7-9 to TRBJ2-7; D is ambiguous. CDR3 length equals 15 residues. V was trimmed by 3 bases and J by 0 bases, leaving 12 bases between them. CDR1 is SEHNR, CDR2 FQNEAQ, per germline (reference sequence). The DNA for the CDR3 is TGTGCCAGCAGCTTTAGAGGCCTAAGCTCCTACGAGCAGTACTTC. Protein product: CASSFRGLSSYEQYF.

The chain uses TRBV11-1 and TRBJ2-3, with 7 bases lining up with TRBD1. The trim removed 4 bases at V and 3 bases at J, leaving 4 bases unmatched. The CDR3 is 14 amino acids. Germline lookup yields CDR1 SGHAT and CDR2 FQDESV (reference sequence). The CDR3 nucleotides read TGTGCCAGCAGCTCACAGGGGTTAACAGATACGCAGTATTTT. Amino acid sequence: CASSSQGLTDTQYF.

The chain has TRBV6-5 and TRBJ1-1, with a possible D match to TRBD1 (6 bases). Germline lookup yields CDR1 MNHEY and CDR2 SVGAGI. This CDR3 contains 13 residues. Trimming cost V 6 bases and J 3 bases, with 11 bases left between them. The CDR3 spells CASSRGSDTEAFF. For the CDR3, the DNA is TGTGCCAGCAGCAGGGGAAGTGACACTGAAGCTTTCTTT.

CDR3 amino acids: CASSSWDRMKNIQYF. CDR3 bases: TGCGCCAGCAGCTCTTGGGACAGGATGAAAAACATTCAGTACTTC. The chain uses TRBV5-1 and TRBJ2-4; TRBD1 matches 8 bases. The CDR3 spans 15 residues. Germline assignment: CDR1 SGHRS and CDR2 YFSETQ. The V gene end was trimmed by 3 bases and the J gene end by 4 bases; junction bases not matched to a gene: 6. The whole variable domain, filled in from reference TRBV5-1 and TRBJ2-4, reads KAGVTQTPRYLIKTRGQQVTLSCSPISGHRSVSWYQQTPGQGLQFLFEYFSETQRNKGNFPGRFSGRQFSNSRSEMNVSTLELGDSALYLCASSSWDRMKNIQYFGAGTRLSVL.

The chain carries TRBV2 and TRBJ2-5; 9 nucleotides align to TRBD1. Trimming at V came to 3 bases and at J to 5 bases, leaving 7 bases not matched to a gene. This CDR3 region has 15 residues. Germline CDR1 is SNHLY and CDR2 is FYNNEI. Here the CDR3 DNA reads TGTGCCAGCAGTGATAGAGGACAGGGGAGTGAGACCCAGTACTTC. Translating it yields CASSDRGQGSETQYF. The full variable domain, with the rest looked up from reference TRBV2 and TRBJ2-5, is EPEVTQTPSHQVTQMGQEVILRCVPISNHLYFYWYRQILGQKVEFLVSFYNNEISEKSEIFDDQFSVERPDGSNFTLKIRSTKLEDSAMYFCASSDRGQGSETQYFGPGTRLLVL.

This clone was seen a few times. CDR3 region: CASSRVQGRLETQYF. Here the CDR3 DNA reads TGTGCCAGCAGTCGAGTACAGGGACGGTTAGAGACCCAGTACTTC. The chain employs TRBV6-5 and TRBJ2-5; D may be TRBD1 (6 bases). Germline V lookup: CDR1 MNHEY, CDR2 SVGAGI. Trimming left V 5 bases short and J 4 bases short, with 17 bases between. The CDR3 is made up of 15 amino acids.

This clone is a singleton in its sample. The chain combines TRBV19 with TRBJ2-7; 7 nucleotides agree with TRBD1. Trimming at V came to 5 bases and at J to 5 bases, leaving 6 bases not matched to a gene. The CDR3 is 13 amino acids. CDR1 LNHDA and CDR2 SQIVND come from the germline V gene (reference sequence). The CDR3 DNA is TGTGCCAGTAGTCACACTGGGACAGACGAGCAGTACTTC. Translating it yields CASSHTGTDEQYF.

On this clone itself: This may arise from a read error, as a much more abundant clone is one base away. This sequence joins TRBV7-9 and TRBJ2-3; 7 nucleotides agree with TRBD2. Germline CDR1 reads SEHNR; CDR2 reads FQNEAQ (reference sequence). The J segment lost 0 bases and the V segment lost 5 bases, leaving 2 bases of the junction unmatched. The CDR3 length is 14 residues. CDR3 DNA: TGTGCCAGCAGCCTTAGCGGGAGCACAGATACGCAGTATTTT. It codes for CASSLSGSTDTQYF.

The chain is built from TRBV6-1 and TRBJ2-5; tentative D call: TRBD2 (6 bases). This CDR3 has 14 amino acids. V lost 7 bases, J lost 3 bases, and 15 bases lay in between. CDR1 is MNHNS and CDR2 is SASEGT in the germline V gene. The CDR3 DNA follows: TGTGCCAGCACGGGGACTCCGGCGGAAGAGACCCAGTACTTC. Encoded protein: CASTGTPAEETQYF.

Note on this clone: An end of the junction differs from the germline gene, which may be a read error. The chain couples TRBV14 to TRBJ1-1; no firm D call. The CDR3 has 11 amino acids. Germline V gene lookup returns CDR1 SGHDN and CDR2 FVKESK. In DNA, the CDR3 is TGTGCCAGCGGCCAGAACACTGAAGCTTTCTTT. Translation gives CASGQNTEAFF.

The chain combines TRBV29-1 with TRBJ2-1, with 13 bases fitting TRBD2. The germline V gene encodes CDR1 SQVTM and CDR2 ANQGSEA. Trimming removed 7 bases from V and 10 bases from J; junction bases left unmatched: 10. The CDR3 loop spans 14 amino acids. The CDR3, as DNA: TGCAGCGCCAGGACTAGCGGGAGACAGGGAGAGCAGTTCTTC. It encodes CSARTSGRQGEQFF.

Comment on this clone: Since a much larger clone is just one base distant, this may be a read error. The chain uses TRBV6-4 and TRBJ2-6, with a weak D call TRBD1 (5 bases). Germline CDR1 is MRHNA and CDR2 is SNTAGT. CDR3 length: 14 amino acids. The CDR3 reads CASTMSSGASVLTF. For the CDR3, the DNA is TGTGCCAGCACTATGAGCTCTGGGGCCAGCGTCCTGACTTTC.

CDR3 sequence (DNA): TGTGCCAGCAGTGAGAGCGGGAGGGCCTACGAGCAGTACTTC. Its translation is CASSESGRAYEQYF. J is TRBJ2-7 and V is TRBV7-2; TRBD2 matches at 10 bases. Germline CDR1 reads SGHTA; CDR2 reads FQGNSA. Trimming cost V 6 bases and J 2 bases; bases outside gene matches: 4. The length of the CDR3 is 14 residues.

With regard to this clone: One base separates it from a far larger clone, so it is likely a read error. Other DNA sequences in this sample translate to the same CDR3. The genes are TRBV7-3 and TRBJ1-4, with D maybe TRBD1 (5 bases). The V end was cut by 4 bases, the J end by 0 bases, with 12 bases between. CDR1 is SGHTA and CDR2 is FQGTGA in the germline V gene. The CDR3 is 16 amino acids. The CDR3 region has the DNA TGTGCCAGCAGCTCCCGGGACCCTGCAACTAATGAAAAACTGTTTTTT. This sequence encodes CASSSRDPATNEKLFF.

This clone occurred once. The rearrangement links TRBV5-1 to TRBJ2-1; the match to TRBD2 covers 9 bases. Germline CDR1 and CDR2: SGHRS and YFSETQ. V gave up 2 bases and J gave up 5 bases; unmatched junction bases: 11. The CDR3 totals 17 residues. The DNA for the CDR3 is TGCGCCAGCAGCTTCTTTGGTAGCGGGAGAGGGGACAATGAGCAGTTCTTC. It encodes CASSFFGSGRGDNEQFF.

The J gene is TRBJ2-1, the V gene TRBV5-4; D possibly corresponds to TRBD2 (6 bases). The CDR3 is made up of 16 amino acids. V dropped 2 bases and J dropped 3 bases, with 15 bases sitting between them. CDR1 is SGHNT, CDR2 YYREEE, per germline (reference sequence). The CDR3 sequence: CASSFEGWEDYNEQFF. CDR3 DNA: TGTGCCAGCAGCTTCGAAGGATGGGAGGACTACAATGAGCAGTTCTTC.

V usage is TRBV7-9 and J usage is TRBJ2-1; D is unresolved. The CDR3 length is 14 residues. The ends were cut back, 5 bases at V and 5 bases at J, with 13 bases in the middle. CDR1 and CDR2 from the germline V gene are SEHNR and FQNEAQ (reference sequence). The CDR3, as DNA: TGTGCCAGCAGCCCCCGAGGAGAGAACAATGAGCAGTTCTTC. Translation gives CASSPRGENNEQFF.

The V call is TRBV28, the J call TRBJ2-1, with 9 bases that match TRBD2. The germline V gene has CDR1 MDHEN and CDR2 SYDVKM. Trimming took 8 bases from V and 2 from J; bases not matched to a gene: 1. CDR3 length: 13 residues. The CDR3 DNA reads as TGTGCCAGCTGCGGGAGGGCCTACAATGAGCAGTTCTTC. This encodes CASCGRAYNEQFF.

The chain has TRBV7-9 and TRBJ2-2; possible D gene TRBD2, 5 bases. The CDR3 is 13 residues long. CDR1 and CDR2 from the germline V gene are SEHNR and FQNEAQ (reference sequence). Between the trimmed V and J ends, which lost 5 bases and 6 bases, there was a span of 10 bases. CDR3 in DNA: TGTGCCAGCAGCCCAGAGGGCGCCGGGGAGCTGTTTTTT. It codes for CASSPEGAGELFF.

For the CDR3, the DNA is TGTGCCAGCAGCCCTCCGGGGACTAGCACAGATACGCAGTATTTT. Its translation: CASSPPGTSTDTQYF. This sequence joins TRBV5-4 and TRBJ2-3; D is perhaps TRBD2 (6 bases). There are 15 residues in the CDR3. Trimming cost V 4 bases and J 0 bases, with 12 bases left between them. CDR1 SGHNT and CDR2 YYREEE come from the germline V gene (reference sequence).

The chain uses TRBV7-9 and TRBJ1-3, with a possible D match to TRBD1 (6 bases). CDR3 length equals 14 residues. Germline V gene data show CDR1 as SEHNR and CDR2 as FQNEAQ (reference sequence). V lost 2 bases and J lost 3, with 8 bases in between. The CDR3 nucleotides are TGTGCCAGCAGCTTAACAGGGTATGGAAACACCATATATTTT. Amino acid sequence: CASSLTGYGNTIYF.

This rearrangement joins TRBV19 to TRBJ1-2; D perhaps matches TRBD1 (6 bases). Germline V gene lookup returns CDR1 LNHDA and CDR2 SQIVND (reference sequence). The CDR3 has 13 amino acids. Trimming took off 5 bases at V and 6 bases at J, with 13 bases between the two ends. The CDR3 region has the DNA TGTGCCAGTAGTGTCGGGGGCTCTCATGGCTACACCTTC. It is translated as CASSVGGSHGYTF.

This clone was picked up one time. V gene TRBV29-1 combines with J gene TRBJ1-4, with a tentative D call TRBD1 (5 bases). Germline V gene lookup returns CDR1 SQVTM and CDR2 ANQGSEA. This CDR3 is built from 14 residues. Deletions cut 4 bases from V and 7 bases from J, with 16 bases between. Written as DNA, the CDR3 is TGCAGCGTTGTGGTGGCAGGCCAGGGTGAAAAACTGTTTTTT. It specifies CSVVVAGQGEKLFF.

This chain links TRBV5-1 with TRBJ2-7, with 7 bases that match TRBD1. Matching the DNA end better, TRBJ2-5 makes the J call doubtful. The CDR3 sequence is 16 residues long. Germline loops: CDR1 SGHRS, CDR2 YFSETQ. CDR3 sequence (DNA): TGCGCCAGCAGCTTGCCCCGGGACAGACCTCAAGAGACCCAGTACTTC. This gives the protein CASSLPRDRPQETQYF.

This sequence joins TRBV7-6 and TRBJ1-2; 10 bases agree with TRBD1. There are 21 residues in the CDR3. Looked up from germline, CDR1 is SGHVS and CDR2 is FNYEAQ. The V segment lost 2 bases and the J segment 0 bases; nucleotides outside the gene matches: 18. The CDR3 DNA is TGTGCCAGCAGCTTATTCGGGACAGGGGCCTTTCCCCTCTCAGCTAACTATGGCTACACCTTC. Translating it yields CASSLFGTGAFPLSANYGYTF. The full variable domain, with the rest looked up from reference TRBV7-6 and TRBJ1-2, is GAGVSQSPRYKVTKRGQDVALRCDPISGHVSLYWYRQALGQGPEFLTYFNYEAQQDKSGLPNDRFSAERPEGSISTLTIQRTEQRDSAMYRCASSLFGTGAFPLSANYGYTFGSGTRLTVV.

The chain combines TRBV5-4 with TRBJ1-2; TRBD1 is a possible D gene (5 bases). This CDR3 contains 13 residues. The V gene lost 4 bases and the J gene lost 6 bases, with 13 bases spanning the gap. Per the germline V gene, CDR1 is SGHNT and CDR2 is YYREEE (reference sequence). The CDR3 nucleotides read TGTGCCAGCAGCAGCCTCCAGGGTAATGGCTACACCTTC. This gives the protein CASSSLQGNGYTF.

This clone has a count of ten or more. The chain uses TRBV7-2 and TRBJ2-7; TRBD2 matches 11 bases. Looked up from germline, CDR1 is SGHTA and CDR2 is FQGNSA. V dropped 5 bases and J dropped 2; count of bases not matched to a gene: 11. There are 17 residues in the CDR3. The CDR3, as DNA: TGTGCCAGCAGCAAGCGGGGGGGACTAGCGGTAACCTACGAGCAGTACTTC. This codes for CASSKRGGLAVTYEQYF.

The CDR3 protein is CATRPATGAYEQYF. The CDR3 DNA is TGTGCCACCCGCCCCGCGACCGGAGCCTACGAGCAGTACTTC. V usage is TRBV6-5 and J usage is TRBJ2-7; D gene unclear. The V end was cut by 10 bases, the J end by 2 bases, with 18 bases between. This CDR3 comprises 14 residues. Germline CDR1 MNHEY, CDR2 SVGAGI.

The chain has TRBV5-1 and TRBJ2-3; a possible D gene is TRBD1 (6 bases). This CDR3 has 16 amino acids. V lost 2 bases and J 4 bases, leaving 17 bases between the germline ends. The germline V gene encodes CDR1 SGHRS and CDR2 YFSETQ. The CDR3 protein is CASSFLGQGTSDTQYF. As DNA, the CDR3 is TGCGCCAGCAGCTTCCTTGGGCAGGGGACCTCAGATACGCAGTATTTT. The complete variable domain, with remaining parts taken from reference TRBV5-1 and TRBJ2-3, reads KAGVTQTPRYLIKTRGQQVTLSCSPISGHRSVSWYQQTPGQGLQFLFEYFSETQRNKGNFPGRFSGRQFSNSRSEMNVSTLELGDSALYLCASSFLGQGTSDTQYFGPGTRLTVL.